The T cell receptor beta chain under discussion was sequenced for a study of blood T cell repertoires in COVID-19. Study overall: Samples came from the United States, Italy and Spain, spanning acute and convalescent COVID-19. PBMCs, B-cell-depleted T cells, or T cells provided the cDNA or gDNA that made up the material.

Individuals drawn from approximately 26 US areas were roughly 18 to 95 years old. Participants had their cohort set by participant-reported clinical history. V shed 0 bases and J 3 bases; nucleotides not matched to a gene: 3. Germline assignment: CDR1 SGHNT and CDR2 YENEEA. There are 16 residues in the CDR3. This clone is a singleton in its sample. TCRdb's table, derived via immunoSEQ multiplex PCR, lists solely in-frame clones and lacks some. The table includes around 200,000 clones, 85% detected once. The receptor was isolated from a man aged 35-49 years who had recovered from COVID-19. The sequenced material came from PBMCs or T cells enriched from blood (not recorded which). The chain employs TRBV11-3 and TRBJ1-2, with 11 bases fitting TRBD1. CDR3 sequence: CASSLERTGGDYGYTF. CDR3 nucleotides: TGTGCCAGCAGCTTAGAACGGACAGGGGGCGACTATGGCTACACCTTC.